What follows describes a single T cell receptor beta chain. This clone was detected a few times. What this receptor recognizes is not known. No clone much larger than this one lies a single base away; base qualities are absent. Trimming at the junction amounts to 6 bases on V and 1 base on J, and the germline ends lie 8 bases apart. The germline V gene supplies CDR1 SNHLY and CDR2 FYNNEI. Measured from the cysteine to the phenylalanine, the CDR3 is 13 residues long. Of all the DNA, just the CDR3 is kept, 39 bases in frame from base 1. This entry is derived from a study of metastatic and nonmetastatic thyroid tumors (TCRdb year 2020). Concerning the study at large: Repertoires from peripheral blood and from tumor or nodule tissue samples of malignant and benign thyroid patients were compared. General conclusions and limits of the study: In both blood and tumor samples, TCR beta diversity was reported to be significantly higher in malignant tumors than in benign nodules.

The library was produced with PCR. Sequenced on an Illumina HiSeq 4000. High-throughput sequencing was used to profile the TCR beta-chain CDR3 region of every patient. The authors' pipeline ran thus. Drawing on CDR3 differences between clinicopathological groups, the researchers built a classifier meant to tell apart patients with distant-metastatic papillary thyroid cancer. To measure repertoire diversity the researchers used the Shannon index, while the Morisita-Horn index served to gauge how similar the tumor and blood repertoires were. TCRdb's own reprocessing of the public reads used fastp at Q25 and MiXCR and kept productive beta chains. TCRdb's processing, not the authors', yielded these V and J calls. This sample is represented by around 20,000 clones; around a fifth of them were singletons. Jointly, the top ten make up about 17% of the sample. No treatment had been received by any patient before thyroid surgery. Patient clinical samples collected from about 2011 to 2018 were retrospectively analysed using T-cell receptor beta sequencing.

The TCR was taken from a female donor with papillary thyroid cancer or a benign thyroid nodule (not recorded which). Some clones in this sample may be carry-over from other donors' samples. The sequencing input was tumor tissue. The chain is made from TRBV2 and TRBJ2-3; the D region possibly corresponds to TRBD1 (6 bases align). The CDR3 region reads CASRPGGTDTQYF. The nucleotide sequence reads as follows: TGTGCCAGCAGGCCAGGGGGCACAGATACGCAGTATTTT.